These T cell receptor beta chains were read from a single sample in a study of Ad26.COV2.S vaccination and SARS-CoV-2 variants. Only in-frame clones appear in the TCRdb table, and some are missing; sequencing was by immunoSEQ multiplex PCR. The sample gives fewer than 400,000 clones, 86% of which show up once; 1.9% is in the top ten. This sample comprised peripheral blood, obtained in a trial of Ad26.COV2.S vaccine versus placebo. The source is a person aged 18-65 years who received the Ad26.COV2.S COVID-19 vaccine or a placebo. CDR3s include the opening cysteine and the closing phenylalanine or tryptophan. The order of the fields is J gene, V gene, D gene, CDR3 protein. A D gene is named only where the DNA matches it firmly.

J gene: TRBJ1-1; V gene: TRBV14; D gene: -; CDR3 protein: CASSQDVVSTEAFF
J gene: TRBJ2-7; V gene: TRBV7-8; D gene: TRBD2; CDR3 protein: CASSRAGMVSEQYF
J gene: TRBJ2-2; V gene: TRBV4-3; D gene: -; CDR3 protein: CASSPAGGNTGELFF
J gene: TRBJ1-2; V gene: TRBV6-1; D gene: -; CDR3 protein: CASSELYGSYGYTF
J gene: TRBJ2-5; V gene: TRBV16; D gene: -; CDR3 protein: CASSQSRETQYF
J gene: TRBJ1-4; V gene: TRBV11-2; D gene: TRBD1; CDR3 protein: CASSRTASQGATNEKLFF
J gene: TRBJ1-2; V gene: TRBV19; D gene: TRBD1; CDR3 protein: CASRPDRARGYGYTF
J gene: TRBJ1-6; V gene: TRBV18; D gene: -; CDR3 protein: CASSPPGTYNSPLHF
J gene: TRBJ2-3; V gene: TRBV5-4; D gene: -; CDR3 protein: CASSNTPGGSDTQYF
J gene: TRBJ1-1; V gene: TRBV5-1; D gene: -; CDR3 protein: CASSEGPVLSEAFF
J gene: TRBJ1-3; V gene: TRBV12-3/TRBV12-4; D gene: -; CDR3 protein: CASSFNTIYF
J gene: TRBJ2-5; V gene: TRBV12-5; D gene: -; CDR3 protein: CASGPTTLDQETQYF
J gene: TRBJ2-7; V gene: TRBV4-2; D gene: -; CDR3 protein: CASSQLGLGGYEQYF
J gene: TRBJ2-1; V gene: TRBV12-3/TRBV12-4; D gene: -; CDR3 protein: CASSFSISSEQFF
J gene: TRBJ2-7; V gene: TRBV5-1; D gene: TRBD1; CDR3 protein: CASSVTGDNYEQYF
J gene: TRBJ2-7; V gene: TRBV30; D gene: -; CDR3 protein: CACLSGLESQQYF
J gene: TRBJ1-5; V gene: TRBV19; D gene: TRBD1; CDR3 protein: CASSFRDSWGNQPQHF
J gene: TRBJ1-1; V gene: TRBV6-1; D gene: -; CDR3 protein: CASSEGGLWNTEAFF
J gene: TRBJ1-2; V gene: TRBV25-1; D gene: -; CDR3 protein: CASSEYGEGLLYGYTF
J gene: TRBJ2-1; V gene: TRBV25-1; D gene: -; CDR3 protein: CASRAGGYNEQFF
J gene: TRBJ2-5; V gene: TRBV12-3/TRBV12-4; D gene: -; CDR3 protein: CASSFRGEETQYF
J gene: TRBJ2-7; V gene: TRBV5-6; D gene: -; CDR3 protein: CASSDGRSYEQYF
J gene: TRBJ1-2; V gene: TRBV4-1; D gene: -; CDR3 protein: CASSLNNRYYGYTF
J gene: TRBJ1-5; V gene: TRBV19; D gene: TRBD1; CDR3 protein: CASRRTGAVQPQHF
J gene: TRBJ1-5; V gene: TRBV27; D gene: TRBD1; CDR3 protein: CASSLTGRYQPQHF
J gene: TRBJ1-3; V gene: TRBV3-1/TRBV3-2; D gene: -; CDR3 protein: CASSQVGLRSSGNTIYF
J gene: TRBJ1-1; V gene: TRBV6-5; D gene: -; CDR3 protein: CASRVTRTTEAFF
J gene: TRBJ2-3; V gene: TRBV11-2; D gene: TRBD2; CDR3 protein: CASSLAGGPDTQYF
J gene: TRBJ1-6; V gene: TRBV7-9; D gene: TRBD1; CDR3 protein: CASSSTGGSNSPLHF
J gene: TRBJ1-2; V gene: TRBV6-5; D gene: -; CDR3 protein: CASSYSAGGWDGYTF
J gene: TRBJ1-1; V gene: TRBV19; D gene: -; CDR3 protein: CASSIRRGNTEAFF
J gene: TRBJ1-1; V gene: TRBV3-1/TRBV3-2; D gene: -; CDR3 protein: CASSQLGGEAFF
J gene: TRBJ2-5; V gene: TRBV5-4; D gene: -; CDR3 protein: CASSLGGGATRETQYF
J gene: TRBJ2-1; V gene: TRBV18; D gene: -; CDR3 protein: CASSPIRDGPQFF
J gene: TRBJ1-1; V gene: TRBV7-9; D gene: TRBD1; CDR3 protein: CASSSVVNRGGTEAFF
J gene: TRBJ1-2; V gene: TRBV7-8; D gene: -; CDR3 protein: CASSLGLSEGYTF
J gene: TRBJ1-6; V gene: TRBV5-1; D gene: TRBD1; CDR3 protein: CASSFLPGQGNSPLHF
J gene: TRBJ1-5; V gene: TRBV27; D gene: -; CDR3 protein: CASSLSGRDNQPQHF
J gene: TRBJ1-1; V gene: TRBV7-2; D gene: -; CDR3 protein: CASSLVIRAEGAFF
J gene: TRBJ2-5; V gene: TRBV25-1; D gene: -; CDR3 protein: CASSEFTGGTQYF
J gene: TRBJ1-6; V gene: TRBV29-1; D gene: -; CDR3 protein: CSVGGGAGSPLHF
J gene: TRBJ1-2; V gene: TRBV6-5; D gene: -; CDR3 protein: CASNSGNYGYTF
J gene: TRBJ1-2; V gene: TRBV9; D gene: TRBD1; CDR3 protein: CASSTGALDYGYTF
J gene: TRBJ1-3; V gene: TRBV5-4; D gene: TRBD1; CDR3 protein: CASSRGTASGNTIYF
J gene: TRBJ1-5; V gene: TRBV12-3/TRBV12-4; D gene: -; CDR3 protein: CASSLGGQPQHF
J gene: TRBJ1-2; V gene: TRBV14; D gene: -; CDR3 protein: CASSTGVYYGYTF
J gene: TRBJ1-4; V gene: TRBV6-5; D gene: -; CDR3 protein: CASSYTPGGREKLFF
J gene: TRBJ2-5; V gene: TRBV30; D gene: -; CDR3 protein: CAWSPNMRETQYF
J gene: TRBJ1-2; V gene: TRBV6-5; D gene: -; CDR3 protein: CASSWGSNYGYTF
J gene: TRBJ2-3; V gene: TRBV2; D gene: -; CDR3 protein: CASQTKPTDTQYF
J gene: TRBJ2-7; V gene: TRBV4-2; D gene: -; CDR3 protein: CASSQEVTGVSYEQYF
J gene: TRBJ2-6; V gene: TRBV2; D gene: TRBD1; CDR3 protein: CASSSGQLSGANVLTF
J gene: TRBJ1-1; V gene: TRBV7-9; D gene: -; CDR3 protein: CASSLIGNTEAFF
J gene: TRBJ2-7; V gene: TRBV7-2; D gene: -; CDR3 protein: CASSYGPGPPNPHEQYF
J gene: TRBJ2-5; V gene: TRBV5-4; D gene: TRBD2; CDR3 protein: CASSRGAGGAGGQETQYF